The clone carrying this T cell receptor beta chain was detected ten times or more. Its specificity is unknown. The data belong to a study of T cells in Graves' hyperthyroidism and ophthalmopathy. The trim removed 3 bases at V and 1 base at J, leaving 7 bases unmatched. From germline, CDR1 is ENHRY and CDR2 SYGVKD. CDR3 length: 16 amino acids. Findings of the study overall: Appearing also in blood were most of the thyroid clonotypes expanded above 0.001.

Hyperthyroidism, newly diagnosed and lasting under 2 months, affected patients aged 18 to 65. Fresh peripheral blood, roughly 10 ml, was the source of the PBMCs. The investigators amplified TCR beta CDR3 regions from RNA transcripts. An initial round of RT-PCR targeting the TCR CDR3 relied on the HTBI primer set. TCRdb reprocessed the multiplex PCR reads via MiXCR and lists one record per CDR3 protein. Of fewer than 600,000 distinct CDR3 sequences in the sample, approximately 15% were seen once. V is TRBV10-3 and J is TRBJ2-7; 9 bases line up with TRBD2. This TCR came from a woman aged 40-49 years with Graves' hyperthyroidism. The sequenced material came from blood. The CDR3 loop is CAISDMREGRSYEQYF. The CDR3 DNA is TGTGCCATCAGTGATATGCGGGAGGGCCGTTCCTACGAGCAGTACTTC.